This T cell receptor (beta chain) was captured by sequencing in a study of OX40 agonist ivuxolimab in advanced cancers. Germline V gives CDR1 MNHNS, CDR2 SASEGT. Trimming pared 0 bases from V and 3 bases from J, leaving 3 bases between. This CDR3 is built from 14 residues. Study outcomes and limitations: CD4+ and CD8+ T cells in blood underwent clonal expansion by week 6 at 0.1 to 3.0 mg/kg.

With respect to this clone: Its antigen is unidentified.

The protocol was immunoSEQ multiplex PCR, while the TCRdb copy is restricted to in-frame clones and leaves out a portion. The table includes 25,000 to 35,000 clones, roughly 84% detected once. The specimen was CD4+ or CD8+ T cells sorted from blood, collected in a trial of the OX40 agonist ivuxolimab. The sequence was collected from an adult with an advanced solid tumor such as melanoma, head and neck, liver or kidney cancer. The chain joins TRBV6-1 to TRBJ2-6; D is unresolved. The CDR3 region has the DNA TGTGCCAGCAGTGAAGCGGGTGGGGCCAACGTCCTGACTTTC. This encodes CASSEAGGANVLTF.